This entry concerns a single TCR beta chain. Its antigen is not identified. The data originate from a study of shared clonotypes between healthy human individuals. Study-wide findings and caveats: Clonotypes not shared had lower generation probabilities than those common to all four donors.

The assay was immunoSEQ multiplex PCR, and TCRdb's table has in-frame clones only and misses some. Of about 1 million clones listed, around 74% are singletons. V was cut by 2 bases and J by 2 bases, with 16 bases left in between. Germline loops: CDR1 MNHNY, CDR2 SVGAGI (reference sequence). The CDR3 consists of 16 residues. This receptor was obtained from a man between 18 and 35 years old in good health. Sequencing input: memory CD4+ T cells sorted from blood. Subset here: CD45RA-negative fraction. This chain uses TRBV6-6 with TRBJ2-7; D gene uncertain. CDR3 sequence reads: CASSYTRQIQTYEQYF. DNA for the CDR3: TGTGCCAGCAGTTACACCCGACAAATCCAAACCTACGAGCAGTACTTC.